This TCR beta chain came from a study of cytomegalovirus exposure and HLA in healthy donors. General study findings and limits: Listed as cytomegalovirus-associated were more than 150 TCR beta chains. Common viral pathogens (according to a later analysis) appeared linked to several of the most significant clusters.

Comment on this clone: Its specificity is unknown. The sample carries other DNA sequences with the same CDR3.

Trimming left V 3 bases short and J 1 base short, with 4 bases between. The CDR3 is made up of 13 amino acids. Germline assignment: CDR1 SGHTA and CDR2 FQGNSA. PCR employed 60 Vbeta and 13 Jbeta primers. In the original analysis: A later analysis counted tens of millions of unique TCR beta chains, around 12 million shared. Data came from immunoSEQ multiplex PCR; TCRdb stores just in-frame clones and leaves some out. V and J calls and clone size are given by that table; D and trimming were obtained from the DNA. The sample yields some 150,000 clones, 80% seen once. The receptor was derived from a man in his forties or fifties in good health and CMV-seronegative. The chain uses TRBV7-2 and TRBJ1-5; D is ambiguous. What was sequenced was PBMCs. CDR3 sequence reads: CASSLSSNQPQHF. The CDR3 coding sequence is TGTGCCAGCAGCTTGAGCAGCAATCAGCCCCAGCATTTT. Using reference TRBV7-2 and TRBJ1-5 for the parts outside the CDR3, the full variable domain is GAGVSQSPSNKVTEKGKDVELRCDPISGHTALYWYRQSLGQGLEFLIYFQGNSAPDKSGLPSDRFSAERTGGSVSTLTIQRTQQEDSAVYLCASSLSSNQPQHFGDGTRLSIL.